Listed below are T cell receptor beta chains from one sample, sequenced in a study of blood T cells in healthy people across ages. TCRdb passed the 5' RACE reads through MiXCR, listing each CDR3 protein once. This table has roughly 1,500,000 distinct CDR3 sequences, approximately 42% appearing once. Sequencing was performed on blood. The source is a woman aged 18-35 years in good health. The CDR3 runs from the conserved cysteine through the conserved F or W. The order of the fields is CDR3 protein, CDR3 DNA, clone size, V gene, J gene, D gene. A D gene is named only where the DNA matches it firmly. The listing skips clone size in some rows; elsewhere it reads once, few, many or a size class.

CDR3: CASSFTGRRNSNYGYTF
DNA: TGTGCCAGCAGTTTTACGGGCAGGCGGAATTCTAACTATGGCTACACCTTC
size: few
V: TRBV27
J: TRBJ1-2
D: .

CDR3: CASSAGQNPATSYEQYF
DNA: TGTGCCAGCAGTGCCGGACAGAACCCCGCAACGTCCTACGAGCAGTACTTC
size: few
V: TRBV12-3/TRBV12-4
J: TRBJ2-7
D: .

CDR3: CASSQEGVAGGINTEAFF
DNA: TGTGCCAGCAGCCAAGAGGGGGTGGCAGGGGGCATTAACACTGAAGCTTTCTTT
size: .
V: TRBV3-1
J: TRBJ1-1
D: TRBD1

CDR3: CASSLQGGVWVKETQYF
DNA: TGTGCCAGCAGTTTGCAGGGGGGCGTCTGGGTGAAAGAGACCCAGTACTTC
size: .
V: TRBV12-3/TRBV12-4
J: TRBJ2-5
D: .

CDR3: CASSQDENRPYEQYF
DNA: TGCGCCAGCAGCCAAGATGAGAACCGGCCCTACGAGCAGTACTTC
size: few
V: TRBV4-1
J: TRBJ2-7
D: .

CDR3: CASSLAGTGYGYTF
DNA: TGTGCCAGCAGTTTAGCCGGGACAGGATATGGCTACACCTTC
size: many
V: TRBV27
J: TRBJ1-2
D: TRBD1

CDR3: CASKGLSVAATNEKLFF
DNA: TGTGCCAGCAAGGGGTTGTCAGTAGCTGCAACTAATGAAAAACTGTTTTTT
size: few
V: TRBV2
J: TRBJ1-4
D: .

CDR3: CASSRTLAGQGEQFF
DNA: TGTGCCAGCAGTCGGACGCTAGCGGGACAGGGTGAGCAGTTCTTC
size: once
V: TRBV5-4
J: TRBJ2-1
D: .

CDR3: CASLTTQPGPLDEQYF
DNA: TGTGCCAGCTTGACGACACAGCCAGGGCCCCTTGATGAGCAGTACTTC
size: .
V: TRBV21-1
J: TRBJ2-7
D: .

CDR3: CAIRLGDQETQYF
DNA: TGTGCCATCAGGTTGGGGGACCAAGAGACCCAGTACTTC
size: .
V: TRBV10-3
J: TRBJ2-5
D: .

CDR3: CASSFEGWGADTQYF
DNA: TGCGCCAGCAGCTTTGAGGGTTGGGGAGCGGATACGCAGTATTTT
size: .
V: TRBV5-1
J: TRBJ2-3
D: .

CDR3: CASSQGQGARGYTF
DNA: TGTGCCAGCAGCCAAGGACAGGGGGCAAGAGGCTACACCTTC
size: .
V: TRBV11-2
J: TRBJ1-2
D: TRBD1

CDR3: CASSLADRSYEQYF
DNA: TGTGCCAGCAGCTTAGCGGACCGGTCCTACGAGCAGTACTTC
size: many
V: TRBV7-9
J: TRBJ2-7
D: .

CDR3: CASVGQRNEKLFF
DNA: TGTGCCAGCGTGGGACAACGGAATGAAAAACTGTTTTTT
size: few
V: TRBV2
J: TRBJ1-4
D: .

CDR3: CASSQTGSLGDTQYF
DNA: TGTGCCAGCAGTCAAACGGGGTCCCTTGGGGATACGCAGTATTTT
size: .
V: TRBV12-3/TRBV12-4
J: TRBJ2-3
D: .

CDR3: CASSQDRRSYNSPLHF
DNA: TGTGCCAGCAGCCAAGACAGGCGCTCCTATAATTCACCCCTCCACTTT
size: .
V: TRBV6-5
J: TRBJ1-6
D: .

CDR3: CASSPTSGGNNEQYF
DNA: TGTGCCAGCAGCCCGACTAGCGGGGGAAATAACGAGCAGTACTTC
size: .
V: TRBV2
J: TRBJ2-7
D: TRBD2

CDR3: CASSQGGGREVQETQYF
DNA: TGTGCCAGCAGCCAAGGGGGGGGCCGGGAGGTACAAGAGACCCAGTACTTC
size: .
V: TRBV4-2
J: TRBJ2-5
D: .

CDR3: CASSGGTANTDTQYF
DNA: TGTGCCAGCAGCGGAGGGACCGCGAACACAGATACGCAGTATTTT
size: few
V: TRBV9
J: TRBJ2-3
D: .

CDR3: CASSSSTGSTDTQYF
DNA: TGCGCCAGCAGCTCCTCGACCGGGAGCACAGATACGCAGTATTTT
size: few
V: TRBV5-1
J: TRBJ2-3
D: .

CDR3: CASNSRGAGELFF
DNA: TGTGCCAGCAATTCGAGGGGGGCCGGGGAGCTGTTTTTT
size: few
V: TRBV12-3/TRBV12-4
J: TRBJ2-2
D: .

CDR3: CASSINPPGVYSNQPQHF
DNA: TGTGCCAGTAGTATAAACCCCCCAGGGGTCTATAGCAATCAGCCCCAGCATTTT
size: .
V: TRBV19
J: TRBJ1-5
D: .

CDR3: CASREAGTYGYTF
DNA: TGCGCCAGCAGAGAGGCAGGGACATATGGCTACACCTTC
size: once
V: TRBV5-1
J: TRBJ1-2
D: .

CDR3: CASSSGQTYEQYF
DNA: TGTGCCAGCAGCTCGGGACAGACCTACGAGCAGTACTTC
size: many
V: TRBV7-2
J: TRBJ2-7
D: TRBD1

CDR3: CARSQPGGALGETQYF
DNA: TGTGCCCGCAGCCAACCTGGCGGCGCCTTGGGGGAGACCCAGTACTTC
size: .
V: TRBV3-1
J: TRBJ2-5
D: .

CDR3: CASSLSGLAESSYNEQFF
DNA: TGTGCCAGCAGCTTATCAGGGCTAGCGGAGAGCTCCTACAATGAGCAGTTCTTC
size: few
V: TRBV7-8
J: TRBJ2-1
D: TRBD2

CDR3: CASSLAGLAGEDTQYF
DNA: TGTGCCAGCAGCTTAGCGGGACTAGCGGGGGAAGATACGCAGTATTTT
size: .
V: TRBV7-6
J: TRBJ2-3
D: TRBD2

CDR3: CASSPPGPKGDTEAFF
DNA: TGTGCCAGCTCACCACCGGGACCCAAAGGGGACACTGAAGCTTTCTTT
size: .
V: TRBV18
J: TRBJ1-1
D: .

CDR3: CSARGTSDSEQYF
DNA: TGCAGTGCTAGAGGGACTAGCGATAGTGAGCAGTACTTC
size: .
V: TRBV20-1
J: TRBJ2-5
D: TRBD2

CDR3: CASSQGVRLGGDRPQHF
DNA: TGTGCCAGCAGCCAGGGGGTCAGGCTGGGTGGGGATAGGCCCCAGCATTTT
size: .
V: TRBV3-1
J: TRBJ1-5
D: .

CDR3: CSARGASGGVSEQFF
DNA: TGCAGTGCTAGGGGGGCTAGCGGGGGGGTAAGTGAGCAGTTCTTC
size: .
V: TRBV20-1
J: TRBJ2-1
D: TRBD2

CDR3: CASSYSRLAVYNEQFF
DNA: TGTGCCAGCAGTTACTCGAGACTAGCGGTATACAATGAGCAGTTCTTC
size: .
V: TRBV6-5
J: TRBJ2-1
D: TRBD2

CDR3: CASRTGGLIYEQYF
DNA: TGTGCCAGCAGGACAGGGGGCCTCATATACGAGCAGTACTTC
size: .
V: TRBV28
J: TRBJ2-7
D: TRBD1

CDR3: CASSSGTSGRRFTYNEQFF
DNA: TGTGCCAGCAGCTCGGGGACTAGCGGGAGACGCTTTACGTACAATGAGCAGTTCTTC
size: .
V: TRBV7-6
J: TRBJ2-1
D: TRBD2

CDR3: CASSHEEDGRYGYTF
DNA: TGTGCCAGCAGCCATGAAGAGGACGGTCGCTATGGCTACACCTTC
size: few
V: TRBV4-2
J: TRBJ1-2
D: .

CDR3: CASSLWWRGAEEQFF
DNA: TGTGCCAGCAGTTTATGGTGGCGGGGGGCGGAAGAGCAGTTCTTC
size: few
V: TRBV28
J: TRBJ2-1
D: TRBD2

CDR3: CSAGPGPSYEQYF
DNA: TGCAGTGCAGGGCCAGGGCCCTCCTACGAGCAGTACTTC
size: few
V: TRBV20-1
J: TRBJ2-7
D: .

CDR3: CASGAGNIQYF
DNA: TGTGCCAGCGGAGCAGGGAACATTCAGTACTTC
size: .
V: TRBV2
J: TRBJ2-4
D: .

CDR3: CASSLSSPERDTQYF
DNA: TGCGCCAGCAGCTTGAGTTCCCCTGAGAGAGATACGCAGTATTTT
size: .
V: TRBV5-1
J: TRBJ2-3
D: .

CDR3: CASSRVAGSSYEQYF
DNA: TGCGCCAGCAGCCGAGTAGCGGGTTCTTCCTACGAGCAGTACTTC
size: few
V: TRBV4-1
J: TRBJ2-7
D: TRBD2

CDR3: CASSQGQGVTDTQYF
DNA: TGCGCCAGCAGCCAAGGACAGGGGGTAACAGATACGCAGTATTTT
size: .
V: TRBV4-1
J: TRBJ2-3
D: TRBD1

CDR3: CASSGDMSSYEQYF
DNA: TGTGCCAGCAGCGGGGACATGAGCTCCTACGAGCAGTACTTC
size: .
V: TRBV2
J: TRBJ2-7
D: .

CDR3: CASSPRTGDGYGYTF
DNA: TGCGCCAGCAGCCCGCGGACAGGGGATGGCTATGGCTACACCTTC
size: few
V: TRBV4-1
J: TRBJ1-2
D: TRBD1

CDR3: CASSQDRIRGDEQYF
DNA: TGTGCCAGCAGCCAAGATCGGATAAGGGGGGACGAGCAGTACTTC
size: .
V: TRBV3-1
J: TRBJ2-7
D: .

CDR3: CASSLVSGIGNVQFF
DNA: TGCGCCAGCAGCTTGGTAAGCGGGATCGGTAATGTGCAGTTCTTC
size: few
V: TRBV5-1
J: TRBJ2-1
D: TRBD2

CDR3: CASTGGVEETQYF
DNA: TGTGCCAGCACGGGGGGAGTCGAAGAGACCCAGTACTTC
size: .
V: TRBV7-9
J: TRBJ2-5
D: TRBD2

CDR3: CASSLSILRGYNEQFF
DNA: TGTGCCAGCAGTTTATCGATTCTACGCGGCTACAATGAGCAGTTCTTC
size: .
V: TRBV27
J: TRBJ2-1
D: .

CDR3: CNARDARSLDEQFF
DNA: TGCAATGCTAGAGATGCGCGAAGCTTAGATGAGCAGTTCTTC
size: .
V: TRBV20-1
J: TRBJ2-1
D: .